The sequence of this TCR beta chain was determined in a study of blood T cell repertoires in COVID-19. CDR3 length: 13 amino acids. Germline loops: CDR1 DFQATT, CDR2 SNEGSKA (reference sequence). Trimming cost V 3 bases and J 7 bases, with 13 bases left between them. In the study's own analysis: For nucleated cells, counts were estimated from reference gene primer amplification. The table came from immunoSEQ multiplex PCR; TCRdb's copy has only in-frame clones and leaves some out. Clone size and the V and J calls come from that table; the DNA yielded D and trimming. The top ten hold 0.99% of the sample, which has some 250,000 clones, 88% seen once.

The V gene is TRBV20-1, the J gene TRBJ1-3; tentatively, D is TRBD1 (6 bases). This TCR came from a woman in her forties who had recovered from COVID-19. The specimen was peripheral blood. In DNA form, the CDR3 reads TGCAGTGCTAGTTTCAGGGGTAGTAACACCATATATTTT. Its translation: CSASFRGSNTIYF.